Shown below are 28 T cell receptor beta chains from a single sample sequenced in a study of cytomegalovirus exposure and HLA in healthy donors. This PCR relied on a set of 60 Vbeta primers and 13 Jbeta primers. Clones were sequenced by immunoSEQ multiplex PCR, and TCRdb holds only the in-frame ones, with some missing. The table has approximately 160,000 clones, about 81% seen once. Sequenced material: PBMCs. Source of these receptors: a girl aged 2-10 years in good health and CMV-seropositive.

The gene calls are TRBV7-6 and TRBJ2-3, with D maybe TRBD1 (5 bases). Germline CDR1 reads SGHVS; CDR2 reads FNYEAQ. This CDR3 has 14 amino acids. V was cut by 6 bases and J by 4 bases, with 14 bases left in between. CDR3 protein: CASSKTVGPDTQYF. The CDR3 DNA sequence: TGTGCCAGCAGTAAGACGGTGGGGCCAGATACGCAGTATTTT.

The CDR3 spells CASSLEMVGGPYEQYF. DNA of the CDR3: TGTGCCAGCAGCTTAGAAATGGTGGGAGGGCCCTACGAGCAGTACTTC. The chain joins TRBV11-2 to TRBJ2-7; 7 nucleotides line up with TRBD2. This CDR3 spans 16 amino acids. CDR1 and CDR2 from the germline V gene are SGHAT and FQNNGV. V dropped 0 bases and J dropped 2; count of bases not matched to a gene: 7.

This clone appeared once. The rearrangement uses TRBV5-1 and TRBJ1-3; D not resolved. The CDR3 extends over 14 amino acids. CDR1 and CDR2 from the germline V gene are SGHRS and YFSETQ. V was trimmed by 4 bases and J by 1 base, leaving 9 bases between them. Written as DNA, the CDR3 is TGCGCCAGCAGCCCGGGAGGGTCTGGAAACACCATATATTTT. Translated: CASSPGGSGNTIYF. The full variable domain, rest sourced from reference TRBV5-1 and TRBJ1-3, is KAGVTQTPRYLIKTRGQQVTLSCSPISGHRSVSWYQQTPGQGLQFLFEYFSETQRNKGNFPGRFSGRQFSNSRSEMNVSTLELGDSALYLCASSPGGSGNTIYFGEGSWLTVV.

The genes are TRBV9 and TRBJ1-1, with TRBD1 as a possible D gene (5 bases). CDR3 length equals 15 residues. CDR1 SGDLS and CDR2 YYNGEE come from the germline V gene. The ends were cut back, 3 bases at V and 2 bases at J, with 14 bases in the middle. The CDR3 reads CASSARDSRNTEAFF. The CDR3 DNA reads TGTGCCAGCAGCGCCCGCGACAGTCGAAACACTGAAGCTTTCTTT.

The DNA for the CDR3 is TGTGCCAGCAGCGCCGGGCCCCGGGGGGAGCCCCAGCATTTT. Its translation is CASSAGPRGEPQHF. The chain is built from TRBV5-4 and TRBJ1-5, with D possibly matching TRBD1 (5 bases). V lost 4 bases, J lost 8 bases, and 16 bases lay in between. Germline assignment: CDR1 SGHNT and CDR2 YYREEE (reference sequence). The CDR3 has 14 amino acids. The variable domain in full, completed from reference TRBV5-4 and TRBJ1-5, reads ETGVTQSPTHLIKTRGQQVTLRCSSQSGHNTVSWYQQALGQGPQFIFQYYREEENGRGNFPPRFSGLQFPNYSSELNVNALELDDSALYLCASSAGPRGEPQHFGDGTRLSIL.

This chain connects TRBV29-1 to TRBJ2-7, with D possibly TRBD1 on 5 matching bases. This CDR3 contains 15 residues. The germline V and J ends were trimmed by 2 bases and 2 bases, with 16 bases remaining between them. Germline CDR1 SQVTM, CDR2 ANQGSEA. This CDR3 is CSVERRVGATYEQYF. CDR3 DNA sequence: TGCAGCGTTGAAAGGCGAGTTGGGGCGACCTACGAGCAGTACTTC.

This sequence joins TRBV6-1 and TRBJ2-2; 10 positions agree with TRBD1. The V gene end was trimmed by 5 bases and the J gene end by 6 bases; junction bases not matched to a gene: 6. This CDR3 is 15 amino acids long. Germline values: CDR1 MNHNS, CDR2 SASEGT. The CDR3 DNA reads TGTGCCAGCAGTACCGGGACAGGGGAGGCCGGGGAGCTGTTTTTT. This codes for CASSTGTGEAGELFF.

J is TRBJ2-5 and V is TRBV5-4; the D is unclear. V gave up 7 bases and J gave up 1 base, with 5 bases separating them. The germline gives CDR1 SGHNT, CDR2 YYREEE (reference sequence). The CDR3 spans 11 residues. CDR3 sequence: CASGVQETQYF. The DNA of the CDR3 is TGTGCCAGCGGAGTCCAAGAGACCCAGTACTTC.

This clone has only a few counts. This chain joins TRBV7-6 and TRBJ2-5; D possibly corresponds to TRBD2 (6 bases). Germline V gives CDR1 SGHVS, CDR2 FNYEAQ. This CDR3 spans 14 amino acids. V lost 5 bases, J lost 1 base, and 11 bases lay in between. CDR3: CASSADGSQETQYF. CDR3 DNA: TGTGCCAGCAGCGCGGACGGGAGCCAAGAGACCCAGTACTTC.

The CDR3 nucleotides read TGTGCCAGCACCCGACAGGTCCTCGGCAAAAACATTCAGTACTTC. It translates to CASTRQVLGKNIQYF. The chain recombines TRBV7-9 with TRBJ2-4; tentative D call: TRBD1 (6 bases). Germline V CDR1 and CDR2: SEHNR, FQNEAQ (reference sequence). Trimming pared 7 bases from V and 3 bases from J, leaving 16 bases between. This CDR3 is built from 15 residues.

The DNA of the CDR3 is TGTGCCGCTCGTCCCGGGGGGCGTACCTACGAGCAGTACTTC. Its protein is CAARPGGRTYEQYF. The chain couples TRBV6-1 to TRBJ2-5; weak D call: TRBD2 (7 bases). The closer fit of TRBJ2-7 to the DNA end suggests the J call may be wrong. CDR3 length: 14 residues. Germline loops: CDR1 MNHNS, CDR2 SASEGT.

V and J are TRBV5-1 and TRBJ1-1, with D perhaps TRBD1 (5 bases). Germline V gene sequence: CDR1 SGHRS, CDR2 YFSETQ. V was pared by 4 bases and J by 1 base, with 17 bases between. This CDR3 has 16 residues. Written as DNA, the CDR3 is TGCGCCAGCAGCAGCAGGGCCGGGAGTGGGAACACTGAAGCTTTCTTT. It codes for CASSSRAGSGNTEAFF.

The chain has TRBV5-1 and TRBJ2-6; D not certain. This CDR3 comprises 13 residues. The V gene lost 2 bases and the J gene lost 4 bases, with 4 bases spanning the gap. Germline loops: CDR1 SGHRS, CDR2 YFSETQ. The CDR3 spells CASSFSGANVLTF. In DNA, the CDR3 is TGCGCCAGCAGCTTCTCCGGGGCCAACGTCCTGACTTTC.

This chain uses TRBV2 with TRBJ2-1, with D perhaps TRBD2 (5 bases). The V end lost 7 bases, the J end lost 9 bases, and 19 bases lay between the germline ends. The germline V gene encodes CDR1 SNHLY and CDR2 FYNNEI. This CDR3 has 14 amino acids. The CDR3 reads CASIHSPRAGEQFF. DNA for the CDR3: TGTGCCAGCATACATTCCCCTAGGGCGGGTGAGCAGTTCTTC.

This chain joins TRBV27 and TRBJ2-1; D is perhaps TRBD2 (6 bases). The length of the CDR3 is 14 residues. CDR1 and CDR2 from the germline V gene are MNHEY and SMNVEV (reference sequence). Trimming stripped 7 bases from V and 8 bases from J, with 18 bases between. The CDR3 here is CASNLAWGLDEQFF. In nucleotides, the CDR3 is TGTGCCAGCAACCTAGCGTGGGGTTTGGATGAGCAGTTCTTC.

The rearrangement joins TRBV5-1 to TRBJ1-5; TRBD1 aligns across 9 bases. This CDR3 comprises 15 residues. V trimming: 4 bases; J trimming: 6 bases; junction bases outside the gene matches: 8. In germline, CDR1 is SGHRS, CDR2 YFSETQ. The CDR3 region is CASSAGQGRGQPQHF. As DNA, the CDR3 is TGCGCCAGCAGCGCGGGACAGGGTCGGGGTCAGCCCCAGCATTTT.

The V gene is TRBV14, the J gene TRBJ1-5; a possible D gene is TRBD1 (5 bases). The CDR3 loop spans 13 amino acids. The ends were cut back, 1 base at V and 7 bases at J, with 8 bases in the middle. The germline gives CDR1 SGHDN, CDR2 FVKESK. CDR3 sequence reads: CASSQGHRQPQHF. The CDR3 DNA reads as TGTGCCAGCAGCCAAGGCCACAGGCAGCCCCAGCATTTT.

The table lists this clone with a few counts. The gene calls are TRBV7-8 and TRBJ2-1; 10 bases map to TRBD2. V lost 3 bases to trimming and J lost 5 bases; unmatched junction nucleotides: 10. The CDR3 contains 17 residues. Germline V lookup: CDR1 SGHVS, CDR2 FQNEAQ. The CDR3 DNA follows: TGTGCCAGCAGCTTGGGACTAGCGATTTTCAGGGACAATGAGCAGTTCTTC. It translates to CASSLGLAIFRDNEQFF.

The V call is TRBV6-6, the J call TRBJ2-7; the match to TRBD1 covers 7 bases. Germline V CDR1 and CDR2: MNHNY, SVGAGI (reference sequence). The J segment lost 4 bases and the V segment lost 3 bases, leaving 6 bases of the junction unmatched. The CDR3 has 14 amino acids. DNA of the CDR3: TGTGCCAGCAGTTATAGAGGGACAGCATACGAGCAGTACTTC. Encoded protein: CASSYRGTAYEQYF.

This sequence joins TRBV7-9 and TRBJ1-1; D is perhaps TRBD1 (6 bases). CDR3 length: 14 residues. Trimming left V 4 bases short and J 5 bases short, with 14 bases between. Germline V CDR1 and CDR2: SEHNR, FQNEAQ (reference sequence). The CDR3 DNA reads as TGTGCCAGCAGCTCCCACAGGGTGGGGACTGAAGCTTTCTTT. Translating it yields CASSSHRVGTEAFF.

The DNA for the CDR3 is TGTGCCAGCAGTCCCCTTGGGGGACTAGCGGGAGACGAGCAGTACTTC. Protein product: CASSPLGGLAGDEQYF. The rearrangement uses TRBV28 and TRBJ2-7, with 14 positions matching TRBD2. The CDR3 is 16 residues long. J gave up 5 bases and V 5 bases, and 8 bases lay outside the gene matches. Germline CDR1 reads MDHEN; CDR2 reads SYDVKM.

V usage is TRBV19 and J usage is TRBJ2-7; D remains ambiguous. The CDR3 is 14 residues long. Germline V gene data show CDR1 as LNHDA and CDR2 as SQIVND (reference sequence). V was trimmed by 3 bases and J by 1 base, leaving 10 bases between them. In DNA, the CDR3 is TGTGCCAGTAGTATTGAGCCGTTTTCCTACGAGCAGTACTTC. Translated, it gives CASSIEPFSYEQYF.

The chain recombines TRBV30 with TRBJ2-2; 7 bases line up with TRBD1. CDR3 length equals 14 residues. Germline-derived CDR1 and CDR2 are GTSNPN and SVGIG (reference sequence). The J segment lost 0 bases and the V segment lost 6 bases, leaving 4 bases of the junction unmatched. The CDR3 DNA reads TGTGCCTGCCCGGGACAGCCGAACACCGGGGAGCTGTTTTTT. Its protein product is CACPGQPNTGELFF.

This clone turned up a few times. This chain links TRBV5-1 with TRBJ2-5, with 8 bases identical to TRBD2. The V gene's germline CDR1 is SGHRS and CDR2 YFSETQ. After removal of 5 bases from V and 3 bases from J, the junction contained 9 bases not matched to a gene. This CDR3 is built from 15 residues. Here the CDR3 reads CASSLRIAGKETQYF. In nucleotides, the CDR3 is TGCGCCAGCAGTCTTCGAATAGCGGGAAAAGAGACCCAGTACTTC.

V and J are TRBV30 and TRBJ1-3, with D uncertain. V shed 0 bases and J shed 2 bases, with 8 bases lying between them. Looked up from germline, CDR1 is GTSNPN and CDR2 is SVGIG (reference sequence). The CDR3 length is 14 residues. In DNA, the CDR3 is TGTGCCTGGAGTGTATACGGGGCTGGAAACACCATATATTTT. Its protein product is CAWSVYGAGNTIYF.

This chain connects TRBV30 to TRBJ1-1; TRBD1 might be the D (5 bases). Trimming left V 4 bases short and J 0 bases short, with 15 bases between. The germline V gene encodes CDR1 GTSNPN and CDR2 SVGIG (reference sequence). The CDR3 has 15 amino acids. The chain's CDR3 is CAWNRKADLNTEAFF. CDR3 DNA sequence: TGTGCCTGGAACAGGAAGGCGGATTTGAACACTGAAGCTTTCTTT.

The sample holds a few counts of this clone. V and J are TRBV7-2 and TRBJ1-3; possibly TRBD1 for D (5 bases). V shed 3 bases and J shed 4 bases, with 13 bases lying between them. The CDR3 length is 15 residues. Germline CDR1 is SGHTA and CDR2 is FQGNSA. This CDR3 is CASSFRVQAGNTIYF. The CDR3 DNA follows: TGTGCCAGCAGCTTCAGGGTCCAGGCCGGAAACACCATATATTTT.

The rearrangement links TRBV28 to TRBJ2-7, with TRBD1 matching over 9 bases. Looked up from germline, CDR1 is MDHEN and CDR2 is SYDVKM. V shed 6 bases and J 4 bases; nucleotides not matched to a gene: 10. The length of the CDR3 is 15 residues. CDR3 DNA sequence: TGTGCCAGCAGCCCTTACAGGGGGCAGGGTTACGAGCAGTACTTC. The encoded protein is CASSPYRGQGYEQYF.